This paragraph reports one T cell receptor (beta chain). The antigen remains unidentified. This record comes from a study of T cell repertoires in cytomegalovirus infection. Overall study: The study used recently identified HLA-C-restricted and well-studied HLA-B-restricted CMV epitopes. Public TCR beta signatures marked donors with CMV infection and the matching HLA. Study-wide points: What dominated the ex vivo response were HLA-C-restricted CMV-specific TCR beta clonotypes.

MiXCR, applied by TCRdb to the reads, yields one record per CDR3 protein. Of 450,000 to 600,000 distinct CDR3 sequences detected, more than 40% appear once; the ten largest clones hold around 44%. Trimming pared 2 bases from V and 5 bases from J, leaving 13 bases between. The germline gives CDR1 SGHTA, CDR2 FQGNSA. The CDR3 is made up of 15 amino acids. The clonotype was recovered from a human donor in good health (CMV status not recorded). Some clones in this sample may be carry-over from other donors' samples. The material was cultured PBMCs, obtained from culture after CMV antigen stimulation. The rearrangement joins TRBV7-2 to TRBJ2-1; no definite D call. The CDR3 sequence is CASSLRTAHHNEQFF. For the CDR3, the DNA is TGTGCCAGCAGCTTAAGGACGGCCCATCACAATGAGCAGTTCTTC.